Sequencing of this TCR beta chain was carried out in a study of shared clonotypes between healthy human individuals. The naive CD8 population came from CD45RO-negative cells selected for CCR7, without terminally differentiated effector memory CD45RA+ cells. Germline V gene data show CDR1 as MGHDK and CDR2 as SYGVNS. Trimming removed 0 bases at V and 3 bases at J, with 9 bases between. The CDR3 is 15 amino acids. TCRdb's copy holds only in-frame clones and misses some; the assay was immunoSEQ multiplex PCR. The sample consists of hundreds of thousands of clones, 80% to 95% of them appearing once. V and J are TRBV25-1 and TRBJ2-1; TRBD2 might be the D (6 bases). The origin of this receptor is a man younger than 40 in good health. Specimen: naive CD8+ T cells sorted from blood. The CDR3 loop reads CASSEYTSSYNEQFF. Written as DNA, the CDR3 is TGTGCCAGCAGTGAATACACTAGCAGCTACAATGAGCAGTTCTTC.